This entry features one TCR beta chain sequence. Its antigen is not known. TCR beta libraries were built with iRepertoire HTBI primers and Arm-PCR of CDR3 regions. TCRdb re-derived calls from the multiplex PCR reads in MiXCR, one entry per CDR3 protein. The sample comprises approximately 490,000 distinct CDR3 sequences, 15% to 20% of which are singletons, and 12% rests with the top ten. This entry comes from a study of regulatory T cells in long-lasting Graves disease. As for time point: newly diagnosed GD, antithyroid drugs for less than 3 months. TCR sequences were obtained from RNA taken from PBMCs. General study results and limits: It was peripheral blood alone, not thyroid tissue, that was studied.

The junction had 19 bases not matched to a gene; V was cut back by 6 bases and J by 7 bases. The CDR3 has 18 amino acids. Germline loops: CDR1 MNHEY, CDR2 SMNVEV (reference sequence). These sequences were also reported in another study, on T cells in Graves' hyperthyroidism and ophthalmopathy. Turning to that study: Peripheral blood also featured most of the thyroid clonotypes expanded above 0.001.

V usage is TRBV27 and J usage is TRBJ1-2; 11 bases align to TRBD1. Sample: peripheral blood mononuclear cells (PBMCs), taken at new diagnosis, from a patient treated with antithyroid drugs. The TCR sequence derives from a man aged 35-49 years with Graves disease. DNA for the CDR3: TGTGCCAGCAGGCCATTCTCCGGGACAGGGGGTGTCTATTCTGGCTACACCTTC. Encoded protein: CASRPFSGTGGVYSGYTF.